The T cell receptor (beta chain) described here comes from a study of beta chain features in type 1 diabetes. In the study overall: Age, gender and cell yields were similar between patients and healthy donors. Study results and limitations: Reduced insertions and increased deletions marked VDJ junctions in type 1 diabetes patients. Moderate yet significant TCRB CDR3 shortening was seen in Type 1 diabetes patients in all four CD4+ subsets.

Every bit of the isolated RNA underwent reverse transcription, so sequencing read expressed TCRB transcripts. Using immunoSEQ multiplex PCR, the repertoire was profiled, and TCRdb retains in-frame clones only, with some absent. There are hundreds of thousands of clones in the sample; around an eighth occur only once, and 0.022% lies in the top ten. The CDR3 is made up of 16 amino acids. Germline assignment: CDR1 SGHTA and CDR2 FQGNSA. V gave up 3 bases and J gave up 5 bases, with 19 bases separating them. Remarks on this clone: Its antigen is still unknown.

Sorted populations were all over 98% pure. The chain joins TRBV7-2 to TRBJ2-5; the D gene could be TRBD1 or TRBD2 (6 bases each). The clonotype comes from a man aged 18 to 29 with type 1 diabetes. The sequencing sample was made of naive CD4+ T cells from blood. The DNA for the CDR3 is TGTGCCAGCAGCTTTACCCCTTCCGGGGGCCGCGAGACCCAGTACTTC. Encoded protein: CASSFTPSGGRETQYF.